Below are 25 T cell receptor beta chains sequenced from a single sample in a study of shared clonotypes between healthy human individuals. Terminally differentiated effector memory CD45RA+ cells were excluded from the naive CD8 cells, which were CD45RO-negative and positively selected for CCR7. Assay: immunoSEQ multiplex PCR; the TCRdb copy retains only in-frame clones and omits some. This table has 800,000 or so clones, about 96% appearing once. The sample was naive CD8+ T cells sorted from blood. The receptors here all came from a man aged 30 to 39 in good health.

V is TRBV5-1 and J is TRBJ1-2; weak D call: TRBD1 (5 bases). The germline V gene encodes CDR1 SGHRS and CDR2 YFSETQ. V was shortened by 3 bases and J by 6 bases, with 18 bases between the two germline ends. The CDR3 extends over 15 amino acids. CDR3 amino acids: CASSSGRNGADGYTF. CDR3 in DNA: TGCGCCAGCAGCTCGGGGCGAAATGGGGCAGATGGCTACACCTTC.

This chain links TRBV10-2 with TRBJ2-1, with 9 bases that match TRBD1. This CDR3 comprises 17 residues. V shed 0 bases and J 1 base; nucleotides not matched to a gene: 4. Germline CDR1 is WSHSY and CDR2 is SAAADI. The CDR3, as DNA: TGCGCCAGCAGTGAGTCGGGGGACAGGGCGTCCTACAATGAGCAGTTCTTC. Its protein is CASSESGDRASYNEQFF.

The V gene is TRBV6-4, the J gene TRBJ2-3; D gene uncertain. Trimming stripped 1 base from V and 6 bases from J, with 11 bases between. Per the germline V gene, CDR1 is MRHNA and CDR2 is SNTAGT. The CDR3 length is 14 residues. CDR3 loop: CASSDLGGGDTQYF. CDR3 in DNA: TGTGCCAGCAGTGACTTGGGCGGCGGCGATACGCAGTATTTT.

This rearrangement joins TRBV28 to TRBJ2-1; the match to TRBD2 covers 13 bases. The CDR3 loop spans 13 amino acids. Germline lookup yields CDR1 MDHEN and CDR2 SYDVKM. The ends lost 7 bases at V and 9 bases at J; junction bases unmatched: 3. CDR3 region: CASKLAGGGEQFF. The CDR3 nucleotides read TGTGCCAGCAAACTAGCGGGAGGGGGTGAGCAGTTCTTC.

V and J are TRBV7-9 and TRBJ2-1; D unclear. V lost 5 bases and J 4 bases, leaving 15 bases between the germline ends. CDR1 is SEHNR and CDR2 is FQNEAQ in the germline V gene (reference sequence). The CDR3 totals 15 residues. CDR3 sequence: CASSPPPPPYNEQFF. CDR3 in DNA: TGTGCCAGCAGCCCCCCTCCCCCGCCGTACAATGAGCAGTTCTTC.

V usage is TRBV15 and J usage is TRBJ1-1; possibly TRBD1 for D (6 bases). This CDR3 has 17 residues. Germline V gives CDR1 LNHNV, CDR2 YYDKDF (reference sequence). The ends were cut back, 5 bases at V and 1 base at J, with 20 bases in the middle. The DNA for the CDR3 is TGTGCCACCAGCCGACCGAGGGGGGGCTTCGAGAACACTGAAGCTTTCTTT. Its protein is CATSRPRGGFENTEAFF.

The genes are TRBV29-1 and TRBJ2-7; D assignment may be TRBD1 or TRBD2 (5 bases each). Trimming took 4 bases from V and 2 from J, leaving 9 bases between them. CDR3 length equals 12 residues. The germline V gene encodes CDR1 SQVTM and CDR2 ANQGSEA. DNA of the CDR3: TGCAGCGTTGGGGTGGGGGCCTACGAGCAGTACTTC. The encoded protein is CSVGVGAYEQYF.

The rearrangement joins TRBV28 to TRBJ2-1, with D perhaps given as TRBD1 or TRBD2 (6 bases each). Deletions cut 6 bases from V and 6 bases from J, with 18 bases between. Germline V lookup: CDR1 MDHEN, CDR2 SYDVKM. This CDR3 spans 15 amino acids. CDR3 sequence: CASSPRQSGANEQFF. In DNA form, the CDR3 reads TGTGCCAGCAGCCCTAGACAGTCGGGGGCCAATGAGCAGTTCTTC.

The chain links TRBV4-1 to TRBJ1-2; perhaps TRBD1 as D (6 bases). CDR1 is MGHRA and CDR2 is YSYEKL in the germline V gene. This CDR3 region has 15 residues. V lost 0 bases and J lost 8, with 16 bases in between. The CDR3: CASSQERGGHRGYTF. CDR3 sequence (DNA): TGCGCCAGCAGCCAAGAGAGAGGGGGGCACCGGGGCTACACCTTC.

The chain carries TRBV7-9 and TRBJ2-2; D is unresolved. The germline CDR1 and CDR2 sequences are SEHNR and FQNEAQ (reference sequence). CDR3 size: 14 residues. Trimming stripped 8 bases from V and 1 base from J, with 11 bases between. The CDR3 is CASRWVMNTGELFF. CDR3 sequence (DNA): TGTGCCAGCCGGTGGGTGATGAACACCGGGGAGCTGTTTTTT.

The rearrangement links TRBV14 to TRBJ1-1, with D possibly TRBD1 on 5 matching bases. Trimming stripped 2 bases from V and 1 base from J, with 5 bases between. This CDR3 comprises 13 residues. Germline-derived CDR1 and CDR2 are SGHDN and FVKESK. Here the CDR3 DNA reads TGTGCCAGCAGCCAAAGGGGGAACACTGAAGCTTTCTTT. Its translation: CASSQRGNTEAFF.

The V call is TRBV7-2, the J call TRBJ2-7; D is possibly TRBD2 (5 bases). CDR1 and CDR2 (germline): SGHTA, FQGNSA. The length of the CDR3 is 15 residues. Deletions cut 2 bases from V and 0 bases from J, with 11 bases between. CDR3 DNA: TGTGCCAGCAGCTTAACGGGGTGGGGCTCCTACGAGCAGTACTTC. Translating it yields CASSLTGWGSYEQYF.

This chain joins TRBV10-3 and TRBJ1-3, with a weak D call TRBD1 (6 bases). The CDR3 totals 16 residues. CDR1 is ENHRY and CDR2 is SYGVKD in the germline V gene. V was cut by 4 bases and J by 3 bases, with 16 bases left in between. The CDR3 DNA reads TGTGCCATCAGTGCTTCTGGGCAGGGGTTTGGAAACACCATATATTTT. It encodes CAISASGQGFGNTIYF.

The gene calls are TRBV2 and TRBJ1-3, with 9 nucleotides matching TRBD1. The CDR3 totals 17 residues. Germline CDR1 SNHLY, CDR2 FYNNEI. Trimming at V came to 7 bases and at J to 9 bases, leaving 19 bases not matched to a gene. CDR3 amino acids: CASNEADGQGWSSTIYF. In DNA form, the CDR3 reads TGTGCCAGCAACGAAGCGGACGGACAGGGGTGGTCGAGCACCATATATTTT.

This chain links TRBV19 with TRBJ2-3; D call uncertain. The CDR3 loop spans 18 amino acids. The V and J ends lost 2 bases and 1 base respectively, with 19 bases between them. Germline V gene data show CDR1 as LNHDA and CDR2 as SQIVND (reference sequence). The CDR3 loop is CASSIRLGPGWGTDTQYF. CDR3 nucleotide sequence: TGTGCCAGTAGTATAAGACTGGGCCCCGGCTGGGGCACAGATACGCAGTATTTT.

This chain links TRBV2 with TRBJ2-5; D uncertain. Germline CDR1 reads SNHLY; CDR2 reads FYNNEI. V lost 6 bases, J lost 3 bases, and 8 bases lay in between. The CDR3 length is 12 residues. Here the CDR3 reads CASSPPEETQYF. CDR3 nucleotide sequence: TGTGCCAGCAGCCCCCCAGAAGAGACCCAGTACTTC. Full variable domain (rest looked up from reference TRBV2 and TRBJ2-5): EPEVTQTPSHQVTQMGQEVILRCVPISNHLYFYWYRQILGQKVEFLVSFYNNEISEKSEIFDDQFSVERPDGSNFTLKIRSTKLEDSAMYFCASSPPEETQYFGPGTRLLVL.

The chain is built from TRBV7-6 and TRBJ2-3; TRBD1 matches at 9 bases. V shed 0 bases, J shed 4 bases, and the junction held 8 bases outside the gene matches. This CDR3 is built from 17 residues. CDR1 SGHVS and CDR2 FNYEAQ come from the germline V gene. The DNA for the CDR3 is TGTGCCAGCAGCTTAGCTGGACAGGGGCATGTCTCAGATACGCAGTATTTT. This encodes CASSLAGQGHVSDTQYF.

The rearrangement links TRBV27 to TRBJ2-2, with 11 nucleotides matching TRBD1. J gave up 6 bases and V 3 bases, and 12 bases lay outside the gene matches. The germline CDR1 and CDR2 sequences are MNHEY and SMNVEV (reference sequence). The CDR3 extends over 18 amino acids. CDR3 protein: CASSFFPPGQGVPGELFF. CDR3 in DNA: TGTGCCAGCAGTTTCTTCCCGCCGGGACAGGGGGTACCCGGGGAGCTGTTTTTT.

CDR3: CASSQGTSGKQETQYF. The CDR3 nucleotides read TGTGCCAGCAGCCAAGGGACTAGCGGGAAACAAGAGACCCAGTACTTC. The gene calls are TRBV7-7 and TRBJ2-5; TRBD2 matches 13 bases. The CDR3 length is 16 residues. Germline CDR1 SSHAT, CDR2 FNYEAQ (reference sequence). V trimming: 5 bases; J trimming: 2 bases; junction bases outside the gene matches: 5.

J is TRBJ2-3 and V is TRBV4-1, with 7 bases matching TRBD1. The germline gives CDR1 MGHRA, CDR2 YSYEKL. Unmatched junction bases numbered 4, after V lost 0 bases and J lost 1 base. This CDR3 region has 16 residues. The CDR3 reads CASSQEDGTGTDTQYF. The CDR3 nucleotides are TGCGCCAGCAGCCAAGAGGACGGGACAGGCACAGATACGCAGTATTTT.

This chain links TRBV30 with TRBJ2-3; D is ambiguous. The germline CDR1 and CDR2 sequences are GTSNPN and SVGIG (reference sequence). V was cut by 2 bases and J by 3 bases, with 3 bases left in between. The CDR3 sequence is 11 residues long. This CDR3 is CAWSPTDTQYF. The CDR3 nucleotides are TGTGCCTGGAGTCCGACAGATACGCAGTATTTT.

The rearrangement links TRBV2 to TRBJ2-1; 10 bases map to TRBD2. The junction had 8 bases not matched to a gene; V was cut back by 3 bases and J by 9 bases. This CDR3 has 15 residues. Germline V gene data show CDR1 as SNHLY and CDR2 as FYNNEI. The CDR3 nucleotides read TGTGCCAGCAGTGAGGTCAGCGGGAGGGCCGGTGAGCAGTTCTTC. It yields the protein CASSEVSGRAGEQFF.

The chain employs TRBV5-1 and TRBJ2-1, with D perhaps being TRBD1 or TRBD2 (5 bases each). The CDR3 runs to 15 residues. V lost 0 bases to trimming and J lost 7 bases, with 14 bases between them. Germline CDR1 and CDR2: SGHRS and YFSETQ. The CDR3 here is CASSLAIGGVNEQFF. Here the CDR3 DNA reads TGCGCCAGCAGCTTGGCCATTGGGGGAGTTAATGAGCAGTTCTTC.

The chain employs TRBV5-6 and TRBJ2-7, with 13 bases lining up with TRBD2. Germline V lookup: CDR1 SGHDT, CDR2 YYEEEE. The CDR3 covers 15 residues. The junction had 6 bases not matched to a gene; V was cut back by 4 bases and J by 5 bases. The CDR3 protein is CASSLWTSGSDEQYF. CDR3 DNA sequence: TGTGCCAGCAGCCTTTGGACTAGCGGGAGCGACGAGCAGTACTTC. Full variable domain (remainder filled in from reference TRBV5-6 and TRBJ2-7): DAGVTQSPTHLIKTRGQQVTLRCSPKSGHDTVSWYQQALGQGPQFIFQYYEEEERQRGNFPDRFSGHQFPNYSSELNVNALLLGDSALYLCASSLWTSGSDEQYFGPGTRLTVT.

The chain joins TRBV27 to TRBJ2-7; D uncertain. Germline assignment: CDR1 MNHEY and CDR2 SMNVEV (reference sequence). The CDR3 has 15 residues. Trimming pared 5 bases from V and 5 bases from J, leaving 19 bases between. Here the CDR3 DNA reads TGTGCCAGCAGTCTAGGGCAAGAATACAAAGACGAGCAGTACTTC. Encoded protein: CASSLGQEYKDEQYF.